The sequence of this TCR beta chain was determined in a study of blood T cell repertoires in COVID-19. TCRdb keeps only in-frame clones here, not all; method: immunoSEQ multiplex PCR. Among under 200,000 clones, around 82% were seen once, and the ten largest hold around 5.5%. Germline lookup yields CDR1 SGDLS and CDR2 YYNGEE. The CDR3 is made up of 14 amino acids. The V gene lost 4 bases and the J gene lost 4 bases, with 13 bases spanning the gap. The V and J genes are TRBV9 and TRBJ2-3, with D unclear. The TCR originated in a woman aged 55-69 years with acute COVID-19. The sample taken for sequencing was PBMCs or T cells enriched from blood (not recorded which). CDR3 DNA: TGTGCCAGCAGCCTGTCTAGATCATCAGATACGCAGTATTTT. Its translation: CASSLSRSSDTQYF.